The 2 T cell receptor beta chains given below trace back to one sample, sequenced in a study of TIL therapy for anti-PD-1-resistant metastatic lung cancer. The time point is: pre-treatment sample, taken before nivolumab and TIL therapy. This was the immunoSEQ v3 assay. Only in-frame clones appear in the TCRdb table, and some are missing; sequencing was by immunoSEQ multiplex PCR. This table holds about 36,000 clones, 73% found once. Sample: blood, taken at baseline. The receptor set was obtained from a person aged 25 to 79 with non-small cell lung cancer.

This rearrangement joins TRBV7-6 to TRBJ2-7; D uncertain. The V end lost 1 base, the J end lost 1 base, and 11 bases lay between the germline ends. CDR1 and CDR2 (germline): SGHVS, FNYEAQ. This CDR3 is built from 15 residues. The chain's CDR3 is CASSLEFTVSYEQYF. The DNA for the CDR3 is TGTGCCAGCAGCTTAGAATTTACGGTTTCCTACGAGCAGTACTTC.

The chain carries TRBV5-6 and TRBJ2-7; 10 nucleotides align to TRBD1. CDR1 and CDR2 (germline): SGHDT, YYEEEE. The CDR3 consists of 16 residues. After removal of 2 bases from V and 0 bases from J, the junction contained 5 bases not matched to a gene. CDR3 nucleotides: TGTGCCAGCAGCTTTCTCCGGACAGGGGGCTCCTACGAGCAGTACTTC. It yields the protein CASSFLRTGGSYEQYF.